This T cell receptor beta chain emerged from a study of T cell responses to AZD1222 COVID-19 vaccine. Study results and limitations: Spike-wide vaccine-associated CD4 TCRs dominated at 160-218 and 743-854. White British people made up most donors, females outnumbered males, and clonal diversity was possibly underestimated. Only 5 or 6 people who got AZD1222 tested seropositive at baseline.

About this clone itself: Its antigen is not known.

TCRdb keeps only in-frame clones here, not all; method: immunoSEQ multiplex PCR. The sample includes approximately 100,000 clones, 88% seen only once; the top ten take around 13%. This receptor was obtained from an adult in good health. This specimen consisted of peripheral blood, obtained on day 0 of MenACWY control vaccination.

The DNA of the CDR3 is TGTGCCAGCAGTCCGCTAGCGGGAGGGCCGACCTACGAGCAGTACTTC. Translating it yields CASSPLAGGPTYEQYF. The V call is TRBV28, the J call TRBJ2-7, with 12 bases that match TRBD2. J gave up 2 bases and V 5 bases, and 7 bases lay outside the gene matches. Germline lookup yields CDR1 MDHEN and CDR2 SYDVKM. The CDR3 sequence is 16 residues long.